Each of the 20 T cell receptor beta chains below was sequenced from the same sample in a study of yellow fever vaccine responses in identical twins. TCRdb passed the RT-PCR reads through MiXCR, listing each CDR3 protein once. The sample shows 5,900 or so distinct CDR3 sequences, 77% of them seen only once. The sequenced sample was T cells from blood (PBMCs), unsorted or a sorted subset (not recorded which), obtained before or after yellow fever vaccination (not recorded which). The receptors derive from a woman in her late teens or twenties who received the yellow fever vaccine.

This clonotype was seen a single time. The chain employs TRBV18 and TRBJ2-5; D is ambiguous. Germline V CDR1 and CDR2: KGHSH, LQKENI. Trimming stripped 4 bases from V and 2 bases from J, with 11 bases between. The CDR3 is 14 residues long. CDR3 DNA: TGTGCCAGCTCACTGACGAGCCTGCAAGAGACCCAGTACTTC. Its translation: CASSLTSLQETQYF.

The chain carries TRBV18 and TRBJ1-2, with D possibly TRBD1 on 5 matching bases. The CDR3 is 14 residues long. Germline V lookup: CDR1 KGHSH, CDR2 LQKENI. Trimming removed 3 bases at V and 6 bases at J, with 14 bases between. The CDR3 DNA follows: TGTGCCAGCTCACCGGATCCGGAGGGGAATGGCTACACCTTC. As protein: CASSPDPEGNGYTF.

With respect to this clonotype: This likely comes from a read error, as the CDR3 has no conserved phenylalanine or tryptophan at its end. DNA of the CDR3: TGTGCCAGCAGCTTCACCTCCGGGACAGGGGGTAGCGAGCAGTACTCC. This gives the protein CASSFTSGTGGSEQYS. V is TRBV11-3 and J is TRBJ2-7, with TRBD1 identical over 11 bases. The germline gives CDR1 SGHNT, CDR2 YENEEA. Trimming cost V 3 bases and J 6 bases; bases outside gene matches: 10. The CDR3 is 16 amino acids.

The rearrangement joins TRBV4-1 to TRBJ1-6, with 7 nucleotides matching TRBD1. CDR3 length: 16 amino acids. With V trimmed by 4 bases and J by 0 bases, 3 bases remained unmatched. The germline V gene encodes CDR1 MGHRA and CDR2 YSYEKL. The CDR3 spells CASSLQGSSYNSPLHF. As DNA, the CDR3 is TGCGCCAGCAGCCTACAGGGGAGCTCCTATAATTCACCCCTCCACTTT.

This clonotype was counted only a few times. The chain employs TRBV29-1 and TRBJ1-1; no definite D call. CDR1 SQVTM and CDR2 ANQGSEA come from the germline V gene. This CDR3 has 14 residues. Trimming removed 3 bases at V and 0 bases at J, with 11 bases between. CDR3 nucleotide sequence: TGCAGCGTTGAGGGAGGGCTTCTGAACACTGAAGCTTTCTTT. Translated: CSVEGGLLNTEAFF.

This rearrangement joins TRBV14 to TRBJ2-2; the D gene is possibly TRBD2 (6 bases). Deletions cut 1 base from V and 7 bases from J, with 19 bases between. From germline, CDR1 is SGHDN and CDR2 FVKESK. The length of the CDR3 is 17 residues. The CDR3 nucleotides read TGTGCCAGCAGCCAAGGATGGAGCGGAAGGCGGGGCGGGGAGCTGTTTTTT. Translating it yields CASSQGWSGRRGGELFF.

The DNA for the CDR3 is TGCAGCGTTGAAAGGACAGTGAACACTGAAGCTTTCTTT. Translating gives CSVERTVNTEAFF. This sequence joins TRBV29-1 and TRBJ1-1, with D possibly TRBD1 on 6 matching bases. This CDR3 spans 13 amino acids. Trimming left V 2 bases short and J 0 bases short, with 7 bases between. Germline-derived CDR1 and CDR2 are SQVTM and ANQGSEA.

The chain combines TRBV6-1 with TRBJ2-1; 8 positions agree with TRBD1. The CDR3 covers 15 residues. Germline CDR1 reads MNHNS; CDR2 reads SASEGT. V gave up 1 base and J gave up 6 bases; unmatched junction bases: 5. The CDR3 loop reads CASSEEGTGVNEQFF. CDR3 sequence (DNA): TGTGCCAGCAGTGAAGAAGGGACAGGAGTCAATGAGCAGTTCTTC.

The chain recombines TRBV19 with TRBJ2-3; D may match TRBD1 or TRBD2 (5 bases each). Germline CDR1 and CDR2: LNHDA and SQIVND (reference sequence). V shed 5 bases and J shed 2 bases, with 8 bases lying between them. The length of the CDR3 is 13 residues. CDR3 in amino acids: CASSGTFTDTQYF. The CDR3 DNA reads as TGTGCCAGTAGTGGGACCTTCACAGATACGCAGTATTTT.

CDR3 sequence (DNA): TGCGCCAGCAGTGAGCATAGGACTGAAGCTTTCTTT. Encoded protein: CASSEHRTEAFF. This chain joins TRBV10-1 and TRBJ1-1, with unresolved D. The germline gives CDR1 WNHNN, CDR2 SYGVQD (reference sequence). CDR3 length: 12 residues. Trimming removed 2 bases from V and 5 bases from J, with 6 bases in between.

The chain carries TRBV19 and TRBJ1-5, with D possibly matching TRBD1 (5 bases). The CDR3 spans 14 residues. V was shortened by 3 bases and J by 6 bases, with 12 bases between the two germline ends. Germline assignment: CDR1 LNHDA and CDR2 SQIVND (reference sequence). In DNA form, the CDR3 reads TGTGCCAGTAGTATGGCAGGGCTCGGTCAGCCCCAGCATTTT. This gives the protein CASSMAGLGQPQHF.

The chain joins TRBV20-1 to TRBJ1-6; D might be TRBD1 (6 bases). With 5 bases removed from V and 7 bases from J, the gap between germline ends came to 15 bases. This CDR3 spans 14 amino acids. CDR1 and CDR2 from the germline V gene are DFQATT and SNEGSKA (reference sequence). CDR3 sequence reads: CSALGGAANSPLHF. The CDR3 nucleotides are TGCAGTGCTCTTGGGGGGGCGGCCAATTCACCCCTCCACTTT.

The genes are TRBV29-1 and TRBJ2-2; no clear D gene. Between the trimmed V and J ends, which lost 5 bases and 0 bases, there was a span of 10 bases. CDR1 is SQVTM and CDR2 is ANQGSEA in the germline V gene. There are 14 residues in the CDR3. CDR3 loop: CSVRVPPNTGELFF. The DNA of the CDR3 is TGCAGCGTTAGAGTGCCGCCGAACACCGGGGAGCTGTTTTTT.

The rearrangement joins TRBV5-1 to TRBJ1-1, with D uncertain. CDR3 length: 16 amino acids. V was pared by 0 bases and J by 1 base, with 13 bases between. Per germline, CDR1 SGHRS and CDR2 YFSETQ. CDR3 amino acids: CASSLEKLDPNTEAFF. The CDR3 DNA is TGCGCCAGCAGCTTGGAAAAACTGGACCCGAACACTGAAGCTTTCTTT.

This clonotype has more than one count but fewer than ten. The chain carries TRBV18 and TRBJ2-3, with D uncertain. The CDR3 length is 15 residues. V lost 3 bases, J lost 2 bases, and 12 bases lay in between. The V gene's germline CDR1 is KGHSH and CDR2 LQKENI. The CDR3 here is CASSPSISITDTQYF. For the CDR3, the DNA is TGTGCCAGCTCACCTAGCATCTCCATCACAGATACGCAGTATTTT.

The chain joins TRBV12-3 or TRBV12-4 to TRBJ1-2; 12 positions match TRBD1. This CDR3 contains 17 residues. V shed 5 bases and J 7 bases; nucleotides not matched to a gene: 14. CDR3 protein: CASSRKTPGQGAGGYTF. CDR3 DNA: TGTGCCAGCAGTAGAAAAACACCGGGACAGGGGGCAGGTGGCTACACCTTC.

The genes are TRBV28 and TRBJ1-5; D uncertain. Germline loops: CDR1 MDHEN, CDR2 SYDVKM. Trimming stripped 4 bases from V and 4 bases from J, with 11 bases between. The CDR3 totals 14 residues. The CDR3 bases are TGTGCCAGCAGTTCTGAACAGAGAAATCAGCCCCAGCATTTT. The encoded protein is CASSSEQRNQPQHF.

The J gene is TRBJ1-2, the V gene TRBV29-1; D unresolved. CDR3 length equals 11 residues. Germline values: CDR1 SQVTM, CDR2 ANQGSEA. CDR3 in DNA: TGCACCCTTAGTTCAGACTATGGCTACACCTTC. As protein: CTLSSDYGYTF.

The gene calls are TRBV2 and TRBJ2-5, with 8 bases aligning to TRBD2. Germline-derived CDR1 and CDR2 are SNHLY and FYNNEI. Trimming took 6 bases from V and 2 from J; bases not matched to a gene: 8. The CDR3 has 15 residues. DNA of the CDR3: TGTGCCAGCAGACCCACTAGCGGAGCACAAGAGACCCAGTACTTC. Translating it yields CASRPTSGAQETQYF.

The chain couples TRBV7-9 to TRBJ2-3, with D unresolved. Germline lookup yields CDR1 SEHNR and CDR2 FQNEAQ (reference sequence). This CDR3 has 14 amino acids. Trimming left V 2 bases short and J 2 bases short, with 8 bases between. CDR3 DNA: TGTGCCAGCAGCTTATACAGAGCCACAGATACGCAGTATTTT. Its protein is CASSLYRATDTQYF.